Presented here are 20 T cell receptor beta chains from one specimen sequenced in a study of T cell responses to AZD1222 COVID-19 vaccine. TCRdb's table, derived via immunoSEQ multiplex PCR, lists solely in-frame clones and lacks some. The table includes some 71,000 clones, roughly 84% detected once. The source was peripheral blood, collected on day 0 of AZD1222 vaccination. The receptors here all came from an adult in good health.

The chain combines TRBV2 with TRBJ2-1, with D possibly matching TRBD1 (5 bases). This CDR3 comprises 12 residues. Germline V gives CDR1 SNHLY, CDR2 FYNNEI. Deletions cut 5 bases from V and 7 bases from J, with 9 bases between. The CDR3 DNA reads TGTGCCAGCAGTTCCAGGGCTAATGAGCAGTTCTTC. Translating gives CASSSRANEQFF. The complete variable domain, with remaining parts taken from reference TRBV2 and TRBJ2-1, reads EPEVTQTPSHQVTQMGQEVILRCVPISNHLYFYWYRQILGQKVEFLVSFYNNEISEKSEIFDDQFSVERPDGSNFTLKIRSTKLEDSAMYFCASSSRANEQFFGPGTRLTVL.

The genes are TRBV5-8 and TRBJ1-1; a weak D match, TRBD1 (6 bases). This CDR3 region has 12 residues. V was trimmed by 5 bases and J by 5 bases, leaving 10 bases between them. The germline V gene has CDR1 SGHTS and CDR2 YDEGEE. The CDR3 bases are TGTGCCAGCAGACAGGGTAGGACTGAAGCTTTCTTT. It translates to CASRQGRTEAFF.

V gene TRBV7-2 combines with J gene TRBJ2-5; no firm D call. V shed 1 base and J shed 2 bases, with 5 bases lying between them. Germline lookup yields CDR1 SGHTA and CDR2 FQGNSA. The CDR3 extends over 13 amino acids. The chain's CDR3 is CASSLVQQETQYF. CDR3 DNA: TGTGCCAGCAGCTTAGTACAGCAAGAGACCCAGTACTTC.

The gene calls are TRBV6-5 and TRBJ1-3, with D maybe TRBD1 (6 bases). Germline assignment: CDR1 MNHEY and CDR2 SVGAGI. The CDR3 is 15 amino acids. Trimming left V 0 bases short and J 2 bases short, with 8 bases between. The CDR3 DNA is TGTGCCAGCAGTTACTCCCGGACAGCTGGAAACACCATATATTTT. This sequence encodes CASSYSRTAGNTIYF.

This clone was found once. The chain is built from TRBV6-5 and TRBJ1-2; D is unresolved. The CDR3 is 14 residues long. Trimming left V 6 bases short and J 0 bases short, with 11 bases between. Per germline, CDR1 MNHEY and CDR2 SVGAGI. Here the CDR3 DNA reads TGTGCCAGCAGCAACAGTATGACTAACTATGGCTACACCTTC. This translates into CASSNSMTNYGYTF.

The genes are TRBV19 and TRBJ2-5; D may be TRBD2 (6 bases). The V gene's germline CDR1 is LNHDA and CDR2 SQIVND (reference sequence). This CDR3 comprises 15 residues. The germline V and J ends were trimmed by 6 bases and 4 bases, with 18 bases remaining between them. In DNA form, the CDR3 reads TGTGCCAGTAGCCCTACGGGACTGTCACTAGAGACCCAGTACTTC. It yields the protein CASSPTGLSLETQYF.

The chain recombines TRBV6-2 or TRBV6-3 with TRBJ1-5; weak D call: TRBD1 (6 bases). Germline CDR1 is MNHEY and CDR2 is SVGEGT. CDR3 size: 16 residues. Trimming removed 2 bases at V and 3 bases at J, with 14 bases between. The CDR3 DNA follows: TGTGCCAGCAGTTACATCAGGGGTAAGGACAATCAGCCCCAGCATTTT. Translation gives CASSYIRGKDNQPQHF.

The gene calls are TRBV2 and TRBJ2-1; D is possibly TRBD2 (6 bases). The V and J ends lost 8 bases and 3 bases respectively, with 20 bases between them. Germline V gene sequence: CDR1 SNHLY, CDR2 FYNNEI. This CDR3 has 16 residues. CDR3 sequence (DNA): TGTGCCAGCGCCGGGGGTGGGCAGATCGGCTACAATGAGCAGTTCTTC. Its protein is CASAGGGQIGYNEQFF.

V gene TRBV28 combines with J gene TRBJ1-5; 9 bases line up with TRBD1. Germline V gene data show CDR1 as MDHEN and CDR2 as SYDVKM. With 5 bases clipped from V and 6 bases from J, the junction kept 11 bases outside the gene matches. This CDR3 has 16 amino acids. CDR3 protein: CASSIPQGADGQPQHF. In DNA, the CDR3 is TGTGCCAGCAGTATACCACAGGGGGCCGACGGTCAGCCCCAGCATTTT.

J is TRBJ2-7 and V is TRBV7-6; 10 bases agree with TRBD1. The V segment lost 5 bases and the J segment 5 bases; nucleotides outside the gene matches: 9. From germline, CDR1 is SGHVS and CDR2 FNYEAQ. The CDR3 covers 15 residues. The CDR3 region is CASSQRQGAFHEQYF. The CDR3 DNA follows: TGTGCCAGCAGCCAAAGACAGGGGGCATTCCACGAGCAGTACTTC.

The chain combines TRBV3-1 (or the pseudogene TRBV3-2) with TRBJ2-1; unclear D gene. The V end lost 2 bases, the J end lost 7 bases, and 9 bases lay between the germline ends. CDR1 LGHDT and CDR2 YNNKEL come from the germline V gene (reference sequence). The CDR3 covers 13 residues. This CDR3 is CASSQMSGNEQFF. CDR3 nucleotide sequence: TGTGCCAGCAGCCAAATGAGTGGGAATGAGCAGTTCTTC.

The genes are TRBV6-5 and TRBJ1-2; D unresolved. CDR3 length equals 15 residues. Trimming stripped 7 bases from V and 5 bases from J, with 20 bases between. CDR1 and CDR2 (germline): MNHEY, SVGAGI. The CDR3 region has the DNA TGTGCCAGCAACCCTCGGACGACCGGGGATTATGGCTACACCTTC. This sequence encodes CASNPRTTGDYGYTF.

This chain joins TRBV28 and TRBJ1-1; D may be TRBD1 (5 bases). The CDR3 has 16 residues. V was pared by 0 bases and J by 1 base, with 12 bases between. CDR1 and CDR2 from the germline V gene are MDHEN and SYDVKM. Here the CDR3 DNA reads TGTGCCAGCAGTTTATGGCAGGGTCAAACGAACACTGAAGCTTTCTTT. This gives the protein CASSLWQGQTNTEAFF.

The chain links TRBV9 to TRBJ2-7; TRBD2 might be the D (6 bases). Looked up from germline, CDR1 is SGDLS and CDR2 is YYNGEE. V lost 2 bases to trimming and J lost 2 bases, with 14 bases between them. The CDR3 consists of 15 residues. The CDR3 region is CASSVGGPVPYEQYF. The CDR3 bases are TGTGCCAGCAGCGTCGGGGGTCCCGTTCCCTACGAGCAGTACTTC.

The CDR3 sequence: CASSFRDFGTQYF. In DNA, the CDR3 is TGTGCCAGCAGTTTCAGGGATTTTGGGACCCAGTACTTC. The V gene is TRBV28, the J gene TRBJ2-5, with D perhaps matching TRBD1 (5 bases). From germline, CDR1 is MDHEN and CDR2 SYDVKM. The germline V and J ends were trimmed by 3 bases and 7 bases, with 12 bases remaining between them. The CDR3 extends over 13 amino acids. Together with reference TRBV28 and TRBJ2-5, the CDR3 gives the full variable domain: DVKVTQSSRYLVKRTGEKVFLECVQDMDHENMFWYRQDPGLGLRLIYFSYDVKMKEKGDIPEGYSVSREKKERFSLILESASTNQTSMYLCASSFRDFGTQYFGPGTRLLVL.

V usage is TRBV18 and J usage is TRBJ1-4; perhaps TRBD1 as D (5 bases). The CDR3 contains 13 residues. CDR1 is KGHSH, CDR2 LQKENI, per germline. V lost 4 bases and J lost 4, with 7 bases in between. The CDR3 nucleotides read TGTGCCAGCTCACGTGGGGGTAATGAAAAACTGTTTTTT. Residues: CASSRGGNEKLFF. Looking up the rest from reference TRBV18 and TRBJ1-4 gives the full variable domain: NAGVMQNPRHLVRRRGQEARLRCSPMKGHSHVYWYRQLPEEGLKFMVYLQKENIIDESGMPKERFSAEFPKEGPSILRIQQVVRGDSAAYFCASSRGGNEKLFFGSGTQLSVL.

The genes are TRBV19 and TRBJ1-1; TRBD1 aligns across 8 bases. CDR3 length equals 16 residues. CDR1 LNHDA and CDR2 SQIVND come from the germline V gene (reference sequence). With 6 bases clipped from V and 0 bases from J, the junction kept 9 bases outside the gene matches. The CDR3 reads CASSRTGSRLNTEAFF. The CDR3 nucleotides read TGTGCCAGTAGCAGGACAGGGTCCCGCCTGAACACTGAAGCTTTCTTT. The entire variable domain, with the rest obtained from reference TRBV19 and TRBJ1-1, is as follows: DGGITQSPKYLFRKEGQNVTLSCEQNLNHDAMYWYRQDPGQGLRLIYYSQIVNDFQKGDIAEGYSVSREKKESFPLTVTSAQKNPTAFYLCASSRTGSRLNTEAFFGQGTRLTVV.

The rearrangement links TRBV28 to TRBJ1-2; tentatively, D is TRBD1 (6 bases). The CDR3 is made up of 13 amino acids. Trimming removed 8 bases from V and 4 bases from J, with 14 bases in between. CDR1 and CDR2 (germline): MDHEN, SYDVKM. The CDR3 DNA sequence: TGTGCCAGCTTGCCGGGACAAAGCTATGGCTACACCTTC. This translates into CASLPGQSYGYTF.

The chain links TRBV9 to TRBJ2-3; D not certain. Germline V gene lookup returns CDR1 SGDLS and CDR2 YYNGEE. The ends were cut back, 4 bases at V and 0 bases at J, with 9 bases in the middle. This CDR3 region has 14 residues. This CDR3 reads CASSLKVSTDTQYF. The CDR3 DNA reads as TGTGCCAGCAGCCTGAAGGTCAGCACAGATACGCAGTATTTT. The full variable domain, with the rest looked up from reference TRBV9 and TRBJ2-3, is DSGVTQTPKHLITATGQRVTLRCSPRSGDLSVYWYQQSLDQGLQFLIQYYNGEERAKGNILERFSAQQFPDLHSELNLSSLELGDSALYFCASSLKVSTDTQYFGPGTRLTVL.

The chain employs TRBV18 and TRBJ1-2; D ambiguous. Deletions cut 5 bases from V and 0 bases from J, with 10 bases between. CDR1 and CDR2 from the germline V gene are KGHSH and LQKENI. CDR3 length: 14 amino acids. CDR3 sequence: CASSRGPTNYGYTF. The DNA for the CDR3 is TGTGCCAGCTCAAGAGGACCAACTAACTATGGCTACACCTTC.